This T cell receptor (beta chain) emerged from a study of control samples from healthy donors and cancer patients. Sequenced by immunoSEQ multiplex PCR; TCRdb stores in-frame clones only, minus some. In the table there are 350,000 to 450,000 clones, over 75% of which are singletons. This receptor was identified in a man aged 35 to 55 with head and neck cancer. The sample consisted of PBMCs.

The CDR3 region has the DNA TGTGCCAGCAGCCTTACGAACAGGGACACTGAAGCTTTCTTT. Translation gives CASSLTNRDTEAFF. The chain carries TRBV3-1 (or the pseudogene TRBV3-2) and TRBJ1-1, with TRBD1 as a possible D gene (6 bases). CDR3 length equals 14 residues. The germline V gene has CDR1 LGHDT and CDR2 YNNKEL (reference sequence). The germline V and J ends were trimmed by 4 bases and 3 bases, with 12 bases remaining between them.